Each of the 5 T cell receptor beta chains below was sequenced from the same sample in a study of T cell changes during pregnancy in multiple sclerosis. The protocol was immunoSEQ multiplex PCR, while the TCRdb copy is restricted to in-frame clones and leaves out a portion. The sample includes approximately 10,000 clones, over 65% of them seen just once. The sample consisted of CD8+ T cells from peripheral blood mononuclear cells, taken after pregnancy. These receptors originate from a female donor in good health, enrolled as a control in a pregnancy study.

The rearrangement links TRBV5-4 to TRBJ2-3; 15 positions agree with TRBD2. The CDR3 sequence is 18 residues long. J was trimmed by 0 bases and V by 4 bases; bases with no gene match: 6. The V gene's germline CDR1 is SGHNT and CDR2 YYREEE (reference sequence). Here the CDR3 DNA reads TGTGCCAGCAGCCCGGGACTAGCGGGGGGCCTTAGCACAGATACGCAGTATTTT. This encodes CASSPGLAGGLSTDTQYF.

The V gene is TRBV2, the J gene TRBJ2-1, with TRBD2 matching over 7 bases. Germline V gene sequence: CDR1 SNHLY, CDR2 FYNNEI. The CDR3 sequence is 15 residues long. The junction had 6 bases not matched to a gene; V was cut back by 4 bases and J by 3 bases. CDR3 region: CASSVSQRGYNEQFF. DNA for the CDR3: TGTGCCAGCAGTGTGTCCCAGCGGGGCTACAATGAGCAGTTCTTC.

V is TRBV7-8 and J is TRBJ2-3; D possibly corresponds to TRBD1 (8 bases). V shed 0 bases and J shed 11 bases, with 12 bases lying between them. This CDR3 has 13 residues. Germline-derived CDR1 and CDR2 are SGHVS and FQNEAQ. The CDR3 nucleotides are TGTGCCAGCAGCTTAGCAGCGGGACAGGAGCAGTATTTT. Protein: CASSLAAGQEQYF.

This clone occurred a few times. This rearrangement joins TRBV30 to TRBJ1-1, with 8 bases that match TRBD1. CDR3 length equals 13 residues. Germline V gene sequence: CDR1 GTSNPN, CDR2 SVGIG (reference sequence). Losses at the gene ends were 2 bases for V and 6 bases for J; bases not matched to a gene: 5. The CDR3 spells CAWSTDRGAEAFF. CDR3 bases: TGTGCCTGGAGTACCGACAGGGGCGCTGAAGCTTTCTTT.

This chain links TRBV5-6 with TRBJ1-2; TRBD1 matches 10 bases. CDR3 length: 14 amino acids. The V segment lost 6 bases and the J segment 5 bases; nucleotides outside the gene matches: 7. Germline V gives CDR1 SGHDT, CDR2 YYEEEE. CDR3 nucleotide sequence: TGTGCCAGCAACACGGACAGGGGGTGGTATGGCTACACCTTC. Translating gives CASNTDRGWYGYTF.